The entry below gives a single T cell receptor (beta chain) sequence along with its context. What it binds is not known. The entry originates in a study of cytomegalovirus exposure and HLA in healthy donors. Broader study findings: In an earlier analysis, productive rearrangement rates for most beta V segments clustered near 87% or 30%. When a later analysis was performed, an Asian-associated ancestry cluster reportedly had fewer N-insertions than the roughly 700-donor mean.

13 Jbeta primers and 60 Vbeta primers were used for the PCR. Produced via immunoSEQ multiplex PCR; TCRdb's table is partial and in-frame only. The sample includes about 180,000 clones, about 77% seen only once; the top ten take 2% to 2.5%. V was shortened by 6 bases and J by 9 bases, with 13 bases between the two germline ends. CDR3 length: 12 residues. The germline V gene encodes CDR1 LGHNT and CDR2 FRNRAP. Sequencing was done on a sample of PBMCs. The gene calls are TRBV12-5 and TRBJ2-3, with a weak D call TRBD2 (6 bases). The clonotype comes from a man aged 55 to 70 in good health and CMV-seronegative. Here the CDR3 reads CASGDQGGTQYF. The CDR3 region has the DNA TGTGCTAGTGGGGACCAAGGAGGGACGCAGTATTTT.